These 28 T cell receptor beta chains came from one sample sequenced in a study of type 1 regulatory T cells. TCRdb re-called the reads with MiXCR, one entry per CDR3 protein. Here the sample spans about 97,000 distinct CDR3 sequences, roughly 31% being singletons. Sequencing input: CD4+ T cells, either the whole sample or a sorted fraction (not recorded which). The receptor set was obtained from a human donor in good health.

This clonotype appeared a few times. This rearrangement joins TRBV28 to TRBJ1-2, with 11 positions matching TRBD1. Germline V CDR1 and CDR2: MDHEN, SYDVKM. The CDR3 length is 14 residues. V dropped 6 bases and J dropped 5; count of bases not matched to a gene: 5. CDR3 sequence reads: CASRDRGRTYGYTF. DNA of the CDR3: TGTGCCAGCAGGGACAGGGGGCGTACGTATGGCTACACCTTC.

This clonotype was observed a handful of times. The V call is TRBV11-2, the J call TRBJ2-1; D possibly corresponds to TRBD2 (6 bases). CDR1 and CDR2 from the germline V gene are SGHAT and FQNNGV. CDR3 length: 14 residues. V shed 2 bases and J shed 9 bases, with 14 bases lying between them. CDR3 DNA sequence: TGTGCCAGCAGCTTAATGAGGGGACTCGGTGAGCAGTTCTTC. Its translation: CASSLMRGLGEQFF.

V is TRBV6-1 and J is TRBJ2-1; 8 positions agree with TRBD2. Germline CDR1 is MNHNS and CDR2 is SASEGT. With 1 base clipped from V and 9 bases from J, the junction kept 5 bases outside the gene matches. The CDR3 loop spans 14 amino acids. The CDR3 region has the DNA TGTGCCAGCAGTGAAGGGACTAGCAGAGCTGAGCAGTTCTTC. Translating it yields CASSEGTSRAEQFF.

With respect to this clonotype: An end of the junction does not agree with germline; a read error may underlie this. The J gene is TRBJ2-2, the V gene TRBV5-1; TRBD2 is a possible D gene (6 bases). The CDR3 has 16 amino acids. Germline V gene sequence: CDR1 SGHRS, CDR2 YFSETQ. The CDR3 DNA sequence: TGCGCCAACAGCGTGGACGGACTAATGAACACCGGGGAGCTGTTTTTT. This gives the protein CANSVDGLMNTGELFF.

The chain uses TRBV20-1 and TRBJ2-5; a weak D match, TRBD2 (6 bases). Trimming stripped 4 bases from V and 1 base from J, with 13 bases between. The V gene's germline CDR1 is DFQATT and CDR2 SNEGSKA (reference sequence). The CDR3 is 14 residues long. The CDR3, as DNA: TGCAGTGCTATAAGGACTACTCCCCAAGAGACCCAGTACTTC. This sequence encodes CSAIRTTPQETQYF.

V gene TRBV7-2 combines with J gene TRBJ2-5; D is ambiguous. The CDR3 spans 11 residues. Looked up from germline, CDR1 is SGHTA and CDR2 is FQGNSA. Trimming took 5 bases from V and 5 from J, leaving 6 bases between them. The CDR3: CASSARETQYF. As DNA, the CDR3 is TGTGCCAGCAGCGCTCGGGAGACCCAGTACTTC.

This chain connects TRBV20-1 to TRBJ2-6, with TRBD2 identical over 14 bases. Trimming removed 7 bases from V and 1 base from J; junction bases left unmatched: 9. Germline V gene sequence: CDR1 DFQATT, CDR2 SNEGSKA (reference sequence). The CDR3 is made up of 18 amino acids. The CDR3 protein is CSGSGTSGSGSGANVLTF. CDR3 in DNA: TGCAGTGGCTCCGGGACTAGCGGGAGCGGATCTGGGGCCAACGTCCTGACTTTC.

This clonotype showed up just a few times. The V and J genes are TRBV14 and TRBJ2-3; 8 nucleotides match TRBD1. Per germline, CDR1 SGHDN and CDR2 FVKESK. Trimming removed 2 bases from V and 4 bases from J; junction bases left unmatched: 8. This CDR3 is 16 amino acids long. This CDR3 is CASSQPGGAFSDTQYF. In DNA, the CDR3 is TGTGCCAGCAGCCAACCAGGGGGCGCATTCTCAGATACGCAGTATTTT.

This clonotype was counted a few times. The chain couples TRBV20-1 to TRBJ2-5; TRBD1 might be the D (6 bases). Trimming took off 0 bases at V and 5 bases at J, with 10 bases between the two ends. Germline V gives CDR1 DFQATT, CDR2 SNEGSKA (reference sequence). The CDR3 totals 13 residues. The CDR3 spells CSARDPQGETQYF. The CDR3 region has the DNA TGCAGTGCTAGAGATCCCCAGGGGGAGACCCAGTACTTC.

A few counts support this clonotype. DNA of the CDR3: TGTGCCAGCAGCTCGGGACAGGGGGCCAACCAGCCCCAGCATTTT. Protein product: CASSSGQGANQPQHF. The chain carries TRBV5-5 and TRBJ1-5; 12 nucleotides line up with TRBD1. Trimming cost V 3 bases and J 7 bases; bases outside gene matches: 5. Germline V CDR1 and CDR2: SGHKS, YYEKEE (reference sequence). CDR3 length: 15 amino acids.

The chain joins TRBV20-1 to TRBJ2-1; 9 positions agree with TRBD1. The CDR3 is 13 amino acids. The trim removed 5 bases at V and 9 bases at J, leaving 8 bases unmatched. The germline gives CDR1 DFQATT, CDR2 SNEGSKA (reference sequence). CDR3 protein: CSAPGPDRGEQFF. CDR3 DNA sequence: TGCAGTGCTCCGGGACCGGACAGGGGTGAGCAGTTCTTC.

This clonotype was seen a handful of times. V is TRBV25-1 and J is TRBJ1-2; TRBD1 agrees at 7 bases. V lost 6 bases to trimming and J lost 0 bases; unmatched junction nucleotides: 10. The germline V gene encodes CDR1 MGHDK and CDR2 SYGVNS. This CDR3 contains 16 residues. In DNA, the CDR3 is TGTGCCAGCAGCCGCGGGACAGCCGAAGCTAACTATGGCTACACCTTC. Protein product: CASSRGTAEANYGYTF.

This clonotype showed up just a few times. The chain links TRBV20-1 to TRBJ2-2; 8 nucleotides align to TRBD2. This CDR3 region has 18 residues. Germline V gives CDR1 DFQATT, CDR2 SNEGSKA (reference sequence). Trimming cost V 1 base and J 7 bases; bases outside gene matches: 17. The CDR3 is CSARALSGTQTAGGELFF. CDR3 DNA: TGCAGTGCTAGAGCACTTAGCGGGACCCAGACTGCGGGCGGGGAGCTGTTTTTT.

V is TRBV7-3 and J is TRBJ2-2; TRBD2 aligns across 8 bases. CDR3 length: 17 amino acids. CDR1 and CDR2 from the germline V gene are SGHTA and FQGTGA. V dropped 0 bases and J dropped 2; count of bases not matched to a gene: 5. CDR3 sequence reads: CASSLTPRGGNTGELFF. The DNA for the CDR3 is TGTGCCAGCAGCTTAACTCCCCGGGGGGGAAACACCGGGGAGCTGTTTTTT.

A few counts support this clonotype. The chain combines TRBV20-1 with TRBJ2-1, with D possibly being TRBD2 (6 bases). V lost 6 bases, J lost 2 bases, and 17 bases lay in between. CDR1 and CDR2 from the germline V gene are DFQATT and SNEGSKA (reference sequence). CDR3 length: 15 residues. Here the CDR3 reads CSADIRKRAYNEQFF. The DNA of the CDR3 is TGCAGTGCCGATATACGTAAGCGGGCCTACAATGAGCAGTTCTTC.

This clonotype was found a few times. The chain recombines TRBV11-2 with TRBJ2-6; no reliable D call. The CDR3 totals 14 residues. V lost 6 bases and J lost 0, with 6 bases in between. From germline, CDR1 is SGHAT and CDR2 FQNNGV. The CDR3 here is CASRSNSGANVLTF. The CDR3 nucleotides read TGTGCCAGCAGAAGTAACTCTGGGGCCAACGTCCTGACTTTC.

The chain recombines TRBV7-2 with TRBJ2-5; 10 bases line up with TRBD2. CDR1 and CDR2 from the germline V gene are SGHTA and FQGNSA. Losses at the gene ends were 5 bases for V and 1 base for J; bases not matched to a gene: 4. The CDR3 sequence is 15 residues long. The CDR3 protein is CASSPSGSRQETQYF. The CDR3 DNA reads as TGTGCCAGCAGCCCTAGCGGGAGTCGCCAAGAGACCCAGTACTTC.

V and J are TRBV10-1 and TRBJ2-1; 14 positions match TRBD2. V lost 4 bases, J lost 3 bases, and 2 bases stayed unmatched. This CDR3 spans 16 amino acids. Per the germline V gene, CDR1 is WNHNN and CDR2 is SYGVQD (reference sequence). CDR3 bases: TGCGCCAGCAGTGGGACTAGCGGGAGGCGCTACAATGAGCAGTTCTTC. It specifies CASSGTSGRRYNEQFF.

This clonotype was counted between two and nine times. The CDR3 spells CASSEEQGATGELFF. The CDR3 bases are TGTGCCAGCAGTGAAGAGCAGGGTGCCACCGGGGAGCTGTTTTTT. The rearrangement joins TRBV2 to TRBJ2-2; D is perhaps TRBD1 (5 bases). This CDR3 is 15 amino acids long. Germline V lookup: CDR1 SNHLY, CDR2 FYNNEI. The germline V and J ends were trimmed by 1 base and 4 bases, with 10 bases remaining between them.

CDR3 DNA sequence: TGTGCCCGCCCCCCCTCGGGAGTAGCCAAAAACATTCAGTACTTC. It codes for CARPPSGVAKNIQYF. The chain uses TRBV7-9 and TRBJ2-4; D might be TRBD2 (6 bases). Germline V gene lookup returns CDR1 SEHNR and CDR2 FQNEAQ (reference sequence). Trimming shortened V by 11 bases and J by 0 bases, and 17 bases separated the two germline ends. CDR3 length equals 15 residues.

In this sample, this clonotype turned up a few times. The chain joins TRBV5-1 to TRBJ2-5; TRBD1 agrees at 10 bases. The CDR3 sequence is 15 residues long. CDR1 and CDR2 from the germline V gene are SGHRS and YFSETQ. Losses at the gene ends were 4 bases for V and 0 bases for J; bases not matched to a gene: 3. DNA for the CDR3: TGCGCCAGCAGCGGGGGACAGGGGTACCAAGAGACCCAGTACTTC. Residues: CASSGGQGYQETQYF.

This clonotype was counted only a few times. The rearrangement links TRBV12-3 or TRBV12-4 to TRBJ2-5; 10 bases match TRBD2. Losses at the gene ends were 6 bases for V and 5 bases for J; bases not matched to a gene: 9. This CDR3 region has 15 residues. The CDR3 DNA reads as TGTGCCAGCAGCCAGGCTAGCGGGAGAGGCGAGACCCAGTACTTC. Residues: CASSQASGRGETQYF.

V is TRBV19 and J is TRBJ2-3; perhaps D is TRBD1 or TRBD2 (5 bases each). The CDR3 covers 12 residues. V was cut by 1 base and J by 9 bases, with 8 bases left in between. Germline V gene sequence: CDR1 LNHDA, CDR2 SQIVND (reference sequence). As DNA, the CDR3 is TGTGCCAGTAGTATAGGAGGGGTCACGCAGTATTTT. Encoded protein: CASSIGGVTQYF. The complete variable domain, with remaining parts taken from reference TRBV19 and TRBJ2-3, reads DGGITQSPKYLFRKEGQNVTLSCEQNLNHDAMYWYRQDPGQGLRLIYYSQIVNDFQKGDIAEGYSVSREKKESFPLTVTSAQKNPTAFYLCASSIGGVTQYFGPGTRLTVL.

The CDR3 DNA is TGCAGTGCTAGGGACGGTGGACTAGCGGGAACCGGGGAGCTGTTTTTT. As protein: CSARDGGLAGTGELFF. The gene calls are TRBV20-1 and TRBJ2-2, with 12 bases fitting TRBD2. V lost 3 bases to trimming and J lost 5 bases; unmatched junction nucleotides: 7. In germline, CDR1 is DFQATT, CDR2 SNEGSKA (reference sequence). The CDR3 covers 16 residues.

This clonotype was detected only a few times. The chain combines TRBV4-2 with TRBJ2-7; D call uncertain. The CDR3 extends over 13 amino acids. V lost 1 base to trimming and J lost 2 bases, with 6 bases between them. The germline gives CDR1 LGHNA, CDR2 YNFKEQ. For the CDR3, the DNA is TGTGCCAGCAGCCAAGTTTTAGCCTACGAGCAGTACTTC. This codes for CASSQVLAYEQYF.

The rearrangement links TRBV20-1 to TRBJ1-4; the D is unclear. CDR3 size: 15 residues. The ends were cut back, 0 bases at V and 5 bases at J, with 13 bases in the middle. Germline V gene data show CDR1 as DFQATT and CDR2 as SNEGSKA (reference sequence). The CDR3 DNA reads TGCAGTGCTAGAGATGTTCGGCGAAGCAATGAAAAACTGTTTTTT. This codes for CSARDVRRSNEKLFF.

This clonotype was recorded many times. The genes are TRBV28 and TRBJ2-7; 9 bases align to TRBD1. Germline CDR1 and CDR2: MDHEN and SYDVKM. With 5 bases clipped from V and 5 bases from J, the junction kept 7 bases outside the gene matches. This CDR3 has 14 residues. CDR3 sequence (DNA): TGTGCCAGCAGTCCCCGGGACAGGGTAGACGAGCAGTACTTC. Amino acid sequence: CASSPRDRVDEQYF.

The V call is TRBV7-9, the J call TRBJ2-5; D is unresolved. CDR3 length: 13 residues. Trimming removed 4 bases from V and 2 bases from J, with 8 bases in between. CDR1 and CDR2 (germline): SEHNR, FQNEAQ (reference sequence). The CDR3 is CASSSHYQETQYF. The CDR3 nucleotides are TGTGCCAGCAGCTCTCATTATCAAGAGACCCAGTACTTC.